The rows below give T cell receptor beta chains drawn from one sample of a study of shared clonotypes between healthy human individuals. The repertoire was sequenced with immunoSEQ multiplex PCR; TCRdb's copy has only in-frame clones and lacks some. The sample includes roughly 590,000 clones, roughly 95% seen only once; the top ten take 0.095% to 0.12%. The specimen was naive CD8+ T cells sorted from blood. These receptors were obtained from a woman in her 30s in good health. CDR3s include the opening cysteine and the closing phenylalanine or tryptophan. D genes are given only for firm matches. Size is omitted from some rows. Given values are once, few, many or a class for expanded clones.

TRBV14	.	15	.	TRBJ2-7	CASSRLDGLSYEQYF	TGTGCCAGCAGCCGCTTGGACGGACTCTCCTACGAGCAGTACTTC
TRBV10-3	.	16	TRBD2	TRBJ2-1	CAISDLAGGSYNEQFF	TGTGCCATCAGTGATCTGGCGGGAGGGTCCTACAATGAGCAGTTCTTC
TRBV28	.	14	.	TRBJ1-1	CASNPDGEETEAFF	TGTGCCAGCAACCCGGACGGGGAGGAGACTGAAGCTTTCTTT
TRBV27	.	16	.	TRBJ2-7	CASSLSSHSLSYEQYF	TGTGCCAGCAGTTTATCGTCCCACAGCCTTTCCTACGAGCAGTACTTC
TRBV13	.	14	TRBD1	TRBJ1-1	CASSNRGLNTEAFF	TGTGCCAGCAGCAACAGGGGCCTGAACACTGAAGCTTTCTTT
TRBV1	.	16	.	TRBJ2-2	CTSSRGQGRNTGELFF	TGCACCAGCAGCCGGGGACAGGGGAGGAACACCGGGGAGCTGTTTTTT
TRBV28	.	14	.	TRBJ1-5	CASSQGRGGGTQHF	TGTGCCAGCAGTCAAGGTCGGGGAGGAGGGACCCAGCATTTT
TRBV4-1	.	14	.	TRBJ2-2	CASSQSRPVGELFF	TGCGCCAGCAGCCAATCTAGGCCGGTTGGGGAGCTGTTTTTT
TRBV6-6	.	15	.	TRBJ2-4	CASSETGIAKNIQYF	TGTGCCAGCAGCGAAACAGGGATTGCCAAAAACATTCAGTACTTC
TRBV28	.	16	.	TRBJ2-1	CASSASSGTMHNEQFF	TGTGCCAGCAGCGCAAGCTCCGGGACAATGCACAATGAGCAGTTCTTC
TRBV2	.	13	.	TRBJ2-1	CAFRDLGLGEQFF	TGTGCCTTCCGGGACTTGGGGTTGGGTGAGCAGTTCTTC
TRBV28	.	13	.	TRBJ2-7	CASVGLSSYEQYF	TGTGCCAGCGTAGGTCTTAGCTCCTACGAGCAGTACTTC
TRBV23-1	once	18	TRBD1	TRBJ2-2	CASTRSGTGFLNTGELFF	TGCGCCAGCACTAGGTCAGGGACAGGCTTTTTGAACACCGGGGAGCTGTTTTTT
TRBV15	.	15	TRBD1	TRBJ1-1	CATSIRTGGMTEAFF	TGTGCCACCAGCATCAGGACAGGGGGAATGACTGAAGCTTTCTTT
TRBV27	.	15	.	TRBJ1-1	CASSLIGIMNTEAFF	TGTGCCAGCAGTTTAATAGGGATCATGAACACTGAAGCTTTCTTT
TRBV29-1	once	15	.	TRBJ2-1	CSVEGGRVDYNEQFF	TGCAGCGTTGAAGGTGGCAGGGTAGATTACAATGAGCAGTTCTTC
TRBV6-5	.	14	TRBD1	TRBJ2-7	CASRGTGGIYEQYF	TGTGCCAGCAGGGGGACAGGGGGCATCTACGAGCAGTACTTC
TRBV27	.	14	.	TRBJ2-3	CASSPRDNTDTQYF	TGTGCCAGCAGTCCTCGGGACAACACAGATACGCAGTATTTT
TRBV19	few	13	.	TRBJ2-7	CASAPGGPYEQYF	TGTGCCAGTGCCCCTGGCGGGCCCTACGAGCAGTACTTC
TRBV4-1	.	15	.	TRBJ2-2	CASSQDDRAAGGLFF	TGCGCCAGCAGCCAAGATGACAGGGCTGCCGGGGGGCTGTTTTTT
TRBV10-2	.	13	TRBD2	TRBJ2-1	CARAGGASNEQFF	TGCGCCAGGGCGGGGGGTGCTTCCAATGAGCAGTTCTTC
TRBV5-6	once	14	.	TRBJ1-3	CASSLGNSGNTIYF	TGTGCCAGCAGCTTGGGGAACTCTGGAAACACCATATATTTT
TRBV7-9	.	15	.	TRBJ1-3	CASSSTTVSGNTIYF	TGTGCCAGCAGTTCAACCACAGTTTCAGGAAACACCATATATTTT
TRBV28	.	14	TRBD1	TRBJ1-2	CASRLDRANYGYTF	TGTGCCAGCAGGCTAGACAGGGCTAACTATGGCTACACCTTC
TRBV4-2	.	17	.	TRBJ1-2	CASSQDDEGDPRSGYTF	TGTGCCAGCAGCCAAGATGACGAAGGGGACCCCCGTAGTGGCTACACCTTC
TRBV28	.	15	TRBD2	TRBJ2-7	CASSLGLAGGYEQYF	TGTGCCAGCAGTCTAGGACTAGCGGGAGGATACGAGCAGTACTTC
TRBV2	.	18	.	TRBJ2-6	CASIGPMGGASGANVLTF	TGTGCCAGCATCGGCCCCATGGGGGGCGCCTCGGGGGCCAACGTCCTGACTTTC
TRBV5-4	few	13	.	TRBJ1-1	CASSPDWDTEAFF	TGTGCCAGCAGCCCTGATTGGGACACTGAAGCTTTCTTT
TRBV5-1	.	16	TRBD2	TRBJ2-1	CASSLKSSGNYNEQFF	TGCGCCAGCAGCTTGAAGTCTAGCGGGAACTACAATGAGCAGTTCTTC
TRBV28	.	14	.	TRBJ1-2	CASTLRDTNYGYTF	TGTGCCAGCACCCTCCGGGACACGAACTATGGCTACACCTTC
TRBV5-4	.	16	TRBD2	TRBJ2-7	CASSLARLAGPEEQYF	TGTGCCAGCAGCTTGGCTAGGCTAGCGGGCCCCGAAGAGCAGTACTTC
TRBV5-1	.	15	.	TRBJ2-7	CASSFLPGGSYEQYF	TGCGCCAGCAGCTTTTTACCCGGGGGTTCCTACGAGCAGTACTTC
TRBV5-1	.	15	.	TRBJ1-2	CASTKTGPGNYGYTF	TGCGCCAGCACCAAAACGGGGCCTGGGAACTATGGCTACACCTTC
TRBV7-9	.	15	TRBD2	TRBJ2-1	CASSVTSGGYNEQFF	TGTGCCAGCAGCGTTACTAGCGGGGGCTACAATGAGCAGTTCTTC
TRBV5-4	.	16	TRBD2	TRBJ2-1	CASSRTSGSSYNEQFF	TGTGCCAGCAGCCGGACTAGCGGGAGCTCCTACAATGAGCAGTTCTTC
TRBV27	.	14	.	TRBJ1-4	CASSFRADNEKLFF	TGTGCCAGCAGCTTCCGGGCCGATAATGAAAAACTGTTTTTT
TRBV6-6	.	13	.	TRBJ1-2	CASSYLTDYGYTF	TGTGCCAGCAGTTACTTGACAGATTATGGCTACACCTTC
TRBV5-5	.	15	.	TRBJ1-1	CASSLVPGLNTEAFF	TGTGCCAGCAGCTTGGTGCCGGGATTGAACACTGAAGCTTTCTTT
TRBV7-9	.	15	.	TRBJ1-1	CASSNGEAGDTEAFF	TGTGCCAGCTCCAACGGGGAGGCAGGTGATACTGAAGCTTTCTTT
TRBV29-1	.	14	TRBD1	TRBJ2-7	CSVELTGQPYEQYF	TGCAGCGTCGAGCTTACGGGACAGCCCTACGAGCAGTACTTC
TRBV5-4	once	11	.	TRBJ2-2	CASSTVGELFF	TGTGCCAGCAGCACGGTTGGGGAGCTGTTTTTT
TRBV2	.	12	.	TRBJ2-1	CASSEATNEQFF	TGTGCCAGCAGTGAAGCGACAAATGAGCAGTTCTTC
TRBV7-6	once	12	.	TRBJ1-5	CASSSGGQPQHF	TGTGCCAGCAGCTCCGGGGGACAGCCCCAGCATTTT
TRBV7-6	.	17	.	TRBJ2-2	CASSLAGSPSLTGELFF	TGTGCCAGCAGCTTAGCAGGCAGTCCATCTCTCACCGGGGAGCTGTTTTTT
TRBV21-1	.	18	.	TRBJ1-4	CASSKTGQEHATNEKLFF	TGTGCCAGCAGCAAAACGGGACAAGAACATGCAACTAATGAAAAACTGTTTTTT
TRBV7-9	.	14	.	TRBJ2-5	CASSSEREQETQYF	TGTGCCAGCAGCTCGGAGAGAGAGCAAGAGACCCAGTACTTC
TRBV11-2	.	13	TRBD1	TRBJ2-7	CASSSTGGYEQYF	TGTGCCAGCAGCTCCACAGGGGGGTACGAGCAGTACTTC
TRBV11-3	.	14	TRBD2	TRBJ2-1	CASSTSGRDSEQFF	TGTGCCAGCAGCACTAGCGGGAGGGACTCTGAGCAGTTCTTC
TRBV7-2	once	17	.	TRBJ2-1	CASSSLMSGGAYNEQFF	TGTGCCAGCAGCTCCCTTATGAGCGGAGGGGCCTACAATGAGCAGTTCTTC
TRBV6-6	.	15	TRBD2	TRBJ2-1	CASSLGLAGNNEQFF	TGTGCCAGCAGTTTGGGACTAGCGGGGAACAATGAGCAGTTCTTC
TRBV27	.	18	TRBD2	TRBJ2-2	CASSARLAGGPNTGELFF	TGTGCCAGCAGTGCACGACTAGCGGGAGGGCCGAACACCGGGGAGCTGTTTTTT
TRBV7-3	.	16	.	TRBJ1-1	CASSLTWKREGTEAFF	TGTGCCAGCAGCTTAACGTGGAAGAGGGAGGGCACTGAAGCTTTCTTT
TRBV5-1	.	16	TRBD2	TRBJ2-7	CASSLETSGTPYEQYF	TGCGCCAGCAGCTTGGAGACTAGCGGGACTCCCTACGAGCAGTACTTC
TRBV19	.	14	.	TRBJ2-4	CASSIAIAKNIQYF	TGTGCCAGTAGTATAGCCATAGCCAAAAACATTCAGTACTTC
TRBV28	once	14	.	TRBJ2-7	CASSTGPHGQEQYF	TGTGCCAGCAGTACCGGACCCCATGGCCAGGAGCAGTACTTC
TRBV28	.	14	.	TRBJ2-6	CASTRGAGANVLTF	TGTGCCAGCACTAGGGGTGCTGGGGCCAACGTCCTGACTTTC
TRBV28	once	14	TRBD1	TRBJ1-6	CASRRDRDNSPLHF	TGTGCCAGCAGAAGGGACAGGGACAATTCACCCCTCCACTTT